The 21 T cell receptor beta chains reported below all come from one sample, sequenced in a study of T cells in Graves' hyperthyroidism and ophthalmopathy (dated by TCRdb to the late 2010s). Libraries were built with multiplex PCR. Sequencing was carried out with an Illumina HiSeq 2000. TCR beta CDR3 regions were amplified from RNA transcripts. A first-round RT-PCR of the TCR CDR3 used the HTBI primer set with the Qiagen OneStep RT-PCR kit. The public sequencing data were trimmed at Q25 with fastp and processed into clonotypes with MiXCR by TCRdb, which kept only in-frame beta chains. For every CDR3 protein sequence, its rows merge into one entry that carries the most common genes and DNA. For this sample there are roughly 400,000 distinct CDR3 sequences; around a sixth appear just once. 25% to 30% of the sample is held by the ten biggest clonotypes. Material for sequencing was blood. These receptors were collected from a woman younger than 35 with Graves' hyperthyroidism that later progressed to Graves' ophthalmopathy.

This clonotype was found many times. The CDR3 bases are TGTGCCAGCAGCCAACACATCCTCCGCGGGGCCAATTACAATGAGCAGTTCTTC. Protein sequence: CASSQHILRGANYNEQFF. The J gene is TRBJ2-1, the V gene TRBV4-2; tentative D call: TRBD2 (6 bases). The CDR3 totals 18 residues. From germline, CDR1 is LGHNA and CDR2 YNFKEQ. V lost 2 bases, J lost 4 bases, and 21 bases lay in between.

This clonotype came up a few times. The V gene is TRBV20-1, the J gene TRBJ1-2; TRBD1 agrees at 7 bases. Germline CDR1 is DFQATT and CDR2 is SNEGSKA (reference sequence). This CDR3 comprises 13 residues. The junction had 6 bases not matched to a gene; V was cut back by 4 bases and J by 4 bases. The CDR3 bases are TGCAGTGCTACCCGGACAGGAATCTATGGCTACACCTTC. Amino acid sequence: CSATRTGIYGYTF.

This clonotype showed up many times. The chain carries TRBV7-8 and TRBJ2-3; the D gene is possibly TRBD2 (5 bases). V gave up 0 bases and J gave up 1 base, with 11 bases separating them. In germline, CDR1 is SGHVS, CDR2 FQNEAQ. This CDR3 comprises 16 residues. The CDR3 loop is CASSLAEDWGTDTQYF. As DNA, the CDR3 is TGTGCCAGCAGCTTAGCGGAGGATTGGGGCACAGATACGCAGTATTTT.

This clonotype occurred a few times. CDR3 amino acids: CAWSGRGQVVPYEQYF. Written as DNA, the CDR3 is TGTGCCTGGAGCGGACGGGGACAGGTGGTGCCCTACGAGCAGTACTTC. The chain uses TRBV30 and TRBJ2-7, with 8 bases identical to TRBD1. The V and J ends lost 3 bases and 2 bases, in that order; junction bases with no gene match: 12. Germline lookup yields CDR1 GTSNPN and CDR2 SVGIG (reference sequence). CDR3 length: 16 residues. Complete variable domain (other parts from reference TRBV30 and TRBJ2-7): SQTIHQWPATLVQPVGSPLSLECTVEGTSNPNLYWYRQAAGRGLQLLFYSVGIGQISSEVPQNLSASRPQDRQFILSSKKLLLSDSGFYLCAWSGRGQVVPYEQYFGPGTRLTVT.

The chain recombines TRBV5-5 with TRBJ1-1; 10 bases map to TRBD1. There are 15 residues in the CDR3. Germline values: CDR1 SGHKS, CDR2 YYEKEE (reference sequence). V lost 4 bases to trimming and J lost 0 bases; unmatched junction nucleotides: 3. The CDR3 is CASSQGQGLNTEAFF. In DNA form, the CDR3 reads TGTGCCAGCAGCCAGGGACAGGGGCTGAACACTGAAGCTTTCTTT.

The J gene is TRBJ2-1, the V gene TRBV20-1; D not resolved. The CDR3 has 12 residues. CDR1 DFQATT and CDR2 SNEGSKA come from the germline V gene (reference sequence). Trimming took off 4 bases at V and 3 bases at J, with 7 bases between the two ends. The CDR3 protein is CSATPSYNEQFF. CDR3 sequence (DNA): TGCAGTGCTACCCCTAGCTACAATGAGCAGTTCTTC.

The V gene is TRBV5-1, the J gene TRBJ2-1, with 7 nucleotides matching TRBD2. V gave up 0 bases and J gave up 9 bases; unmatched junction bases: 3. The germline CDR1 and CDR2 sequences are SGHRS and YFSETQ. The CDR3 totals 13 residues. This CDR3 is CASSLEGGREQFF. Written as DNA, the CDR3 is TGCGCCAGCAGCTTGGAGGGAGGGCGTGAGCAGTTCTTC.

The CDR3 sequence: CSARPGSSGDHNEQFF. CDR3 coding DNA: TGCAGTGCTAGACCCGGGAGTAGCGGAGACCACAATGAGCAGTTCTTC. The V and J genes are TRBV20-1 and TRBJ2-1; D is perhaps TRBD2 (6 bases). Trimming stripped 2 bases from V and 5 bases from J, with 19 bases between. This CDR3 spans 16 amino acids. Germline assignment: CDR1 DFQATT and CDR2 SNEGSKA (reference sequence).

About this clonotype itself: Possible read error: a much larger clone is one base away. The chain links TRBV5-1 to TRBJ2-7; D might be TRBD2 (7 bases). The CDR3 covers 16 residues. V lost 4 bases to trimming and J lost 7 bases, with 24 bases between them. The V gene's germline CDR1 is SGHRS and CDR2 YFSETQ. The CDR3 DNA is TGCGCCAGCAGCCCGGGGGGCGGGGGCCTAATGTGGGAGCAGTACTTC. This sequence encodes CASSPGGGGLMWEQYF.

This clonotype showed up many times. The chain uses TRBV28 and TRBJ2-7; D is possibly TRBD1 (6 bases). CDR1 and CDR2 from the germline V gene are MDHEN and SYDVKM. The CDR3 length is 13 residues. Trimming removed 8 bases at V and 5 bases at J, with 16 bases between. CDR3 coding DNA: TGTGCCAGCTCAAGGCGAGGGGACAACGAGCAGTACTTC. This gives the protein CASSRRGDNEQYF.

The chain combines TRBV6-1 with TRBJ2-7; 10 bases line up with TRBD1. The V gene end was trimmed by 8 bases and the J gene end by 0 bases; junction bases not matched to a gene: 7. CDR3 length equals 15 residues. The germline V gene has CDR1 MNHNS and CDR2 SASEGT. CDR3 nucleotides: TGTGCCAGCGGTAATTGGACAGGGGGCTCCTACGAGCAGTACTTC. Translating gives CASGNWTGGSYEQYF.

The chain combines TRBV28 with TRBJ2-1; D is uncertain. Germline CDR1 MDHEN, CDR2 SYDVKM. Trimming left V 5 bases short and J 0 bases short, with 8 bases between. The CDR3 totals 14 residues. The CDR3 nucleotides read TGTGCCAGCAGTGGGCAGAGCTCCTACAATGAGCAGTTCTTC. This sequence encodes CASSGQSSYNEQFF.

The V call is TRBV28, the J call TRBJ2-2, with unresolved D. From germline, CDR1 is MDHEN and CDR2 SYDVKM. The CDR3 has 15 residues. With 7 bases removed from V and 3 bases from J, the gap between germline ends came to 15 bases. CDR3 nucleotide sequence: TGTGCCAGCAAGTCGGACGGCCTTCACACCGGGGAGCTGTTTTTT. Translation gives CASKSDGLHTGELFF.

This clonotype was recorded at least ten times. J is TRBJ2-7 and V is TRBV20-1; 11 bases match TRBD2. Germline V gene data show CDR1 as DFQATT and CDR2 as SNEGSKA (reference sequence). This CDR3 region has 15 residues. Germline trimming cut 5 bases from V and 2 bases from J; bases unmatched to any gene: 8. The CDR3 coding sequence is TGCAGTGCTCGTGAACTAGCGGGAGTTACCTACGAGCAGTACTTC. Translating it yields CSARELAGVTYEQYF.

This clonotype was counted between two and nine times. This chain connects TRBV25-1 to TRBJ2-5; D uncertain. The germline V gene has CDR1 MGHDK and CDR2 SYGVNS. V dropped 1 base and J dropped 5 bases, with 11 bases sitting between them. This CDR3 spans 14 amino acids. CDR3 protein: CASSEWYRDETQYF. Here the CDR3 DNA reads TGTGCCAGCAGTGAATGGTATAGGGATGAGACCCAGTACTTC.

In this sample, this clonotype turned up many times. The rearrangement links TRBV6-2 or TRBV6-3 to TRBJ2-5, with D perhaps matching TRBD1 (6 bases). There are 14 residues in the CDR3. The V gene's germline CDR1 is MNHEY and CDR2 SVGEGT. V was cut by 6 bases and J by 5 bases, with 16 bases left in between. The CDR3 spells CASRGIYRVETQYF. The CDR3 region has the DNA TGTGCCAGCAGAGGAATCTACAGGGTTGAGACCCAGTACTTC.

The table lists this clonotype with many counts. The chain recombines TRBV4-2 with TRBJ2-3; unclear D gene. V lost 0 bases and J 2 bases, leaving 12 bases between the germline ends. The germline V gene encodes CDR1 LGHNA and CDR2 YNFKEQ. This CDR3 region has 16 residues. The DNA for the CDR3 is TGTGCCAGCAGCCAAGATGTTCTACTCTTCACAGATACGCAGTATTTT. It is translated as CASSQDVLLFTDTQYF.

This clonotype showed up many times. The chain carries TRBV6-2 or TRBV6-3 and TRBJ2-2; TRBD2 agrees at 9 bases. Germline V lookup: CDR1 MNHEY, CDR2 SVGEGT. This CDR3 is built from 19 residues. The junction had 15 bases not matched to a gene; V was cut back by 4 bases and J by 3 bases. The CDR3 DNA reads TGTGCCAGCAGTTTCCCCCCACCCGGGACTAGCCCTTACACCGGGGAGCTGTTTTTT. Amino acids: CASSFPPPGTSPYTGELFF.

The CDR3 region is CASSLEAGKTGELFF. DNA of the CDR3: TGCGCCAGCAGCTTGGAAGCAGGGAAGACCGGGGAGCTGTTTTTT. The chain joins TRBV5-1 to TRBJ2-2; D may be TRBD1 (5 bases). CDR1 is SGHRS, CDR2 YFSETQ, per germline. The CDR3 extends over 15 amino acids. V lost 0 bases to trimming and J lost 5 bases, with 11 bases between them.

This rearrangement joins TRBV28 to TRBJ2-1, with D unclear. This CDR3 has 17 amino acids. CDR1 and CDR2 (germline): MDHEN, SYDVKM. The V end was cut by 6 bases, the J end by 1 base, with 19 bases between. The DNA for the CDR3 is TGTGCCAGCAGCCGCCAACAAGGGTTCGAATCCTACAATGAGCAGTTCTTC. Translating gives CASSRQQGFESYNEQFF.

This clonotype came up once. V gene TRBV9 combines with J gene TRBJ2-7; TRBD2 might be the D (7 bases). Germline values: CDR1 SGDLS, CDR2 YYNGEE. There are 13 residues in the CDR3. Trimming pared 0 bases from V and 6 bases from J, leaving 10 bases between. The chain's CDR3 is CASSVEAGAEQYF. CDR3 DNA: TGTGCCAGCAGCGTAGAGGCGGGGGCCGAGCAGTACTTC. The variable domain in full, completed from reference TRBV9 and TRBJ2-7, reads DSGVTQTPKHLITATGQRVTLRCSPRSGDLSVYWYQQSLDQGLQFLIQYYNGEERAKGNILERFSAQQFPDLHSELNLSSLELGDSALYFCASSVEAGAEQYFGPGTRLTVT.